What follows are 15 T cell receptor beta chains derived from one specimen sequenced in a study of OX40 agonist ivuxolimab in advanced cancers. Clones were sequenced by immunoSEQ multiplex PCR, and TCRdb holds only the in-frame ones, with some missing. The sample holds roughly 56,000 clones, around 84% seen once. This specimen was CD4+ or CD8+ T cells sorted from blood, taken in a trial of the OX40 agonist ivuxolimab. All receptors come from an adult with an advanced solid tumor such as melanoma, head and neck, liver or kidney cancer.

Details on this clone: Its ends do not fully match the called genes, so a read error is possible. V is TRBV13 and J is TRBJ2-7, with 11 bases identical to TRBD1. In germline, CDR1 is PRHDT, CDR2 FYEKMQ (reference sequence). The CDR3 is 15 residues long. The DNA of the CDR3 is TGCGCCAGCAGCCAAGAATGGACAGGGGGCAAGGAGCAGTACTTC. It codes for CASSQEWTGGKEQYF. Full variable domain (remainder filled in from reference TRBV13 and TRBJ2-7): AAGVIQSPRHLIKEKRETATLKCYPIPRHDTVYWYQQGPGQDPQFLISFYEKMQSDKGSIPDRFSAQQFSDYHSELNMSSLELGDSALYFCASSQEWTGGKEQYFGPGTRLTVT.

The chain combines TRBV25-1 with TRBJ2-5; D unclear. CDR1 MGHDK and CDR2 SYGVNS come from the germline V gene. V was cut by 4 bases and J by 11 bases, with 17 bases left in between. The CDR3 is made up of 13 amino acids. The DNA of the CDR3 is TGTGCCAGCAGTGGCACGGATTTTACAGAGCAGTACTTC. It codes for CASSGTDFTEQYF.

CDR3 protein: CASSQGTGEGYGYTF. The CDR3 DNA reads as TGTGCCAGCAGCCAAGGGACAGGCGAAGGCTATGGCTACACCTTC. The rearrangement links TRBV28 to TRBJ1-2; 8 bases map to TRBD1. V lost 6 bases, J lost 4 bases, and 10 bases stayed unmatched. The CDR3 extends over 15 amino acids. Germline loops: CDR1 MDHEN, CDR2 SYDVKM.

The CDR3 here is CASSYSINQAYEQYF. DNA for the CDR3: TGTGCCAGCAGTTACTCGATTAACCAGGCCTACGAGCAGTACTTC. The rearrangement uses TRBV6-5 and TRBJ2-5; the D is unclear. The DNA end is more similar to TRBJ2-7, so the J call may be wrong. Germline V gene lookup returns CDR1 MNHEY and CDR2 SVGAGI. There are 15 residues in the CDR3.

V and J are TRBV20-1 and TRBJ2-5; no firm D call. The germline CDR1 and CDR2 sequences are DFQATT and SNEGSKA (reference sequence). The CDR3 runs 9 residues. The CDR3 coding sequence is TGCAATCTACCTGGGACCCAGTACTTC. Its translation: CNLPGTQYF.

V is TRBV10-3 and J is TRBJ2-1; 10 nucleotides line up with TRBD1. The CDR3 consists of 13 residues. CDR1 and CDR2 from the germline V gene are ENHRY and SYGVKD. After removal of 6 bases from V and 9 bases from J, the junction contained 5 bases not matched to a gene. The CDR3 coding sequence is TGTGCCATCAGGATCGGACAGGGGGGTGAGCAGTTCTTC. Protein product: CAIRIGQGGEQFF.

This rearrangement joins TRBV20-1 to TRBJ2-7; D not resolved. V was clipped by 2 bases and J by 4 bases, with 6 bases between them. CDR1 is DFQATT and CDR2 is SNEGSKA in the germline V gene (reference sequence). The CDR3 is made up of 11 amino acids. CDR3 amino acids: CSARNGYEQYF. For the CDR3, the DNA is TGCAGTGCTAGAAATGGTTACGAGCAGTACTTC.

The gene calls are TRBV5-1 and TRBJ2-5; D unresolved. The CDR3 sequence is 15 residues long. Trimming stripped 0 bases from V and 2 bases from J, with 11 bases between. CDR1 and CDR2 from the germline V gene are SGHRS and YFSETQ. The CDR3 DNA reads as TGCGCCAGCAGCTTGGGTATCGCCAGTCAAGAGACCCAGTACTTC. This sequence encodes CASSLGIASQETQYF.

The chain has TRBV5-1 and TRBJ2-7, with no clear D. Trimming pared 4 bases from V and 0 bases from J, leaving 2 bases between. Germline CDR1 reads SGHRS; CDR2 reads YFSETQ. The CDR3 contains 11 residues. CDR3 sequence: CASSPSYEQYF. The CDR3 coding sequence is TGCGCCAGCAGCCCCTCCTACGAGCAGTACTTC. The variable domain in full, completed from reference TRBV5-1 and TRBJ2-7, reads KAGVTQTPRYLIKTRGQQVTLSCSPISGHRSVSWYQQTPGQGLQFLFEYFSETQRNKGNFPGRFSGRQFSNSRSEMNVSTLELGDSALYLCASSPSYEQYFGPGTRLTVT.

This clone was seen a few times. This sequence joins TRBV18 and TRBJ2-1, with 9 nucleotides matching TRBD1. Trimming took 4 bases from V and 7 from J; bases not matched to a gene: 5. Germline V gene lookup returns CDR1 KGHSH and CDR2 LQKENI. The CDR3 loop spans 14 amino acids. CDR3 region: CASSQGQGVNEQFF. The CDR3, as DNA: TGTGCCAGCTCACAGGGACAGGGAGTAAATGAGCAGTTCTTC.

CDR3: CASTGTAQETQYF. The CDR3 coding sequence is TGTGCCAGCACTGGGACAGCCCAAGAGACCCAGTACTTC. The genes are TRBV2 and TRBJ2-5; 7 nucleotides match TRBD1. Unmatched junction bases numbered 3, after V lost 7 bases and J lost 1 base. Germline V gene sequence: CDR1 SNHLY, CDR2 FYNNEI. The CDR3 totals 13 residues.

The V call is TRBV4-3, the J call TRBJ2-7; no definite D call. This CDR3 has 14 residues. Germline V CDR1 and CDR2: LGHNA, YSLEER. V lost 4 bases and J 0 bases, leaving 10 bases between the germline ends. The CDR3 loop is CASSRPQSSYEQYF. As DNA, the CDR3 is TGCGCCAGCAGCCGACCACAGAGCTCCTACGAGCAGTACTTC.

This chain uses TRBV7-9 with TRBJ2-1, with D unclear. Germline V gene data show CDR1 as SEHNR and CDR2 as FQNEAQ (reference sequence). Trimming pared 2 bases from V and 5 bases from J, leaving 1 base between. The CDR3 spans 11 residues. The DNA for the CDR3 is TGTGCCAGCAGCTTAAACAATGAGCAGTTCTTC. This encodes CASSLNNEQFF.

A few counts support this clone. The chain is built from TRBV7-9 and TRBJ1-3, with D unresolved. Trimming shortened V by 5 bases and J by 0 bases, and 17 bases separated the two germline ends. The CDR3 totals 17 residues. The germline CDR1 and CDR2 sequences are SEHNR and FQNEAQ (reference sequence). The CDR3 DNA reads TGTGCCAGCAGCGACCGGGAAACACCTTCCTCTGGAAACACCATATATTTT. This translates into CASSDRETPSSGNTIYF. Full variable domain (outside the CDR3, taken from reference TRBV7-9 and TRBJ1-3): DTGVSQNPRHKITKRGQNVTFRCDPISEHNRLYWYRQTLGQGPEFLTYFQNEAQLEKSRLLSDRFSAERPKGSFSTLEIQRTEQGDSAMYLCASSDRETPSSGNTIYFGEGSWLTVV.

This clone came up once. The CDR3 DNA is TGTGCCACCAGCAGACGGGTTCGGGGGGCAACCCTGGAAGCTTTCTTT. Its protein product is CATSRRVRGATLEAFF. The genes are TRBV15 and TRBJ1-1, with D possibly matching TRBD1 (6 bases). Germline V gene sequence: CDR1 LNHNV, CDR2 YYDKDF (reference sequence). CDR3 length equals 16 residues. V lost 2 bases, J lost 8 bases, and 21 bases lay in between. Full variable domain (rest looked up from reference TRBV15 and TRBJ1-1): DAMVIQNPRYQVTQFGKPVTLSCSQTLNHNVMYWYQQKSSQAPKLLFHYYDKDFNNEADTPDNFQSRRPNTSFCFLDIRSPGLGDTAMYLCATSRRVRGATLEAFFGQGTRLTVV.